This is a list of T cell receptor beta chains from one sample in a study of T-cell memory formation after mild COVID-19. TCRdb re-called the 5' RACE reads with MiXCR, one entry per CDR3 protein. The data show a few hundred thousand distinct CDR3 sequences, around 25% seen once. Sequences were obtained from PBMCs or a T cell subset sorted from them (not recorded which). The receptors derive from an adult woman who had mild COVID-19 (a few samples of this study predate the infection). Cell type and time point are not known. Both conserved end residues are part of each CDR3. The D gene is left open where the match is weak. For some rows the clone size is stated as once, few or many, or as a class when expanded; others skip it.

abundance,j_gene,v_gene,d_gene,CDR3nt,CDR3aa
few,TRBJ2-7,TRBV7-3,.,TGTGCCAGCAGCCCACAGGGATCTAGCTACGAGCAGTACTTC,CASSPQGSSYEQYF
.,TRBJ2-7,TRBV5-1,.,TGCGCCAGCAGCTTTATACAGGGAGGAGGCGAGCAGTACTTC,CASSFIQGGGEQYF
.,TRBJ1-1,TRBV18,.,TGTGCCAGCTCGCCTCAGGGGTCCCAGACTGAAGCTTTCTTT,CASSPQGSQTEAFF
few,TRBJ2-1,TRBV5-4,.,TGTGCCAGCAGCTCCCAACCGGACAGTTACAATGAGCAGTTCTTC,CASSSQPDSYNEQFF
few,TRBJ2-3,TRBV24-1,.,TGTGCCACGGGATTCACAGATACGCAGTATTTT,CATGFTDTQYF
few,TRBJ2-7,TRBV28,.,TGTGCCAGCAGTTTCAACCTCTACGAGCAGTACTTC,CASSFNLYEQYF
.,TRBJ2-4,TRBV5-5,TRBD1,TGTGCCAGCAGCGCTACTTGCAGGGGGCACGGGTTCATTCAGTACTTC,CASSATCRGHGFIQYF
.,TRBJ2-7,TRBV20-1,.,TGCAGTGCTGAAGCAGGGAGCTCCTACGAGCAGTACTTC,CSAEAGSSYEQYF
.,TRBJ1-1,TRBV3-1,.,TGTGCCAGCAGCCGTTTAACATCTGGCACTGAAGCTTTCTTT,CASSRLTSGTEAFF
.,TRBJ1-5,TRBV4-1,TRBD1,TGCGCCAGCAGCCCGGCCCTGGACAGGGCAAATCAGCCCCAGCATTTT,CASSPALDRANQPQHF
few,TRBJ1-5,TRBV6-5,TRBD1,TGTGCCAGCAGTCCGGACAGGGGTGCTAATCAGCCCCAGCATTTT,CASSPDRGANQPQHF
once,TRBJ1-5,TRBV27,.,TGTGCCAGCAGTTTGCAGGGGAGAATGCGTCAGCCCCAGCATTTT,CASSLQGRMRQPQHF
.,TRBJ1-1,TRBV29-1,.,TGCAGCGTGATACAGGGACGGGCTGAAGCTTTCTTT,CSVIQGRAEAFF
few,TRBJ1-1,TRBV11-2,.,TGTGCCAGCAGCACAGAAACCGGGACTCCTGGGAAAGCTTTCTTT,CASSTETGTPGKAFF
.,TRBJ2-2,TRBV23-1,.,TGCGCCAGCAGTCCCCAGCGGCGAGACGATTTCGCGAACACCGGGGAGCTGTTTTTT,CASSPQRRDDFANTGELFF
.,TRBJ2-6,TRBV10-3,TRBD1,TGTGCCATCATCGCAACCGGGACAGGGGGCTCTGGGGCCAACGTCCTGACTTTC,CAIIATGTGGSGANVLTF
.,TRBJ1-2,TRBV28,TRBD1,TGTGCCAGCAGTAACCCTACGACAGGGAACTATGGCTACACCTTC,CASSNPTTGNYGYTF
.,TRBJ1-2,TRBV5-1,.,TGCGCCAGCAGGCAGGAGGACCTCGGGGGCTACACCTTC,CASRQEDLGGYTF
.,TRBJ2-3,TRBV12-3/TRBV12-4,TRBD2,TGTGCCAGCAGTCCACCACGAGGGGGACTAGCGGGGGAGACAGATACGCAGTATTTT,CASSPPRGGLAGETDTQYF
.,TRBJ2-7,TRBV6-1,.,TGTGCCAGTTCAACAGTCATCTCCTACGAGCAGTACTTC,CASSTVISYEQYF
.,TRBJ2-1,TRBV20-1,.,TGCAGTGCTAGAGATCTGGGCGTTGAGCAGTTCTTC,CSARDLGVEQFF
few,TRBJ2-4,TRBV3-1,.,TGTGCCAGCAGCCAAGGAAGCAGGGACATTCAGTACTTC,CASSQGSRDIQYF
.,TRBJ2-3,TRBV9,.,TGTGCCAGCAGCGTAGGCCGAGCTAGCCGGAGCACAGATACGCAGTATTTT,CASSVGRASRSTDTQYF
.,TRBJ2-1,TRBV4-1,.,TGCGCCAGCAGCCGGGCAGGGTTTTCGGGGCAGTTCTTC,CASSRAGFSGQFF
few,TRBJ2-2,TRBV6-2/TRBV6-3,TRBD1,TGTGCCAGCAGTTACTCGACACAGGGGGCCGGGGAGCTGTTTTTT,CASSYSTQGAGELFF
.,TRBJ1-1,TRBV5-1,TRBD1,TGCGCCAGCAGCGGGGGGACAGGGGCGAACACTGAAGCTTTCTTT,CASSGGTGANTEAFF
.,TRBJ1-5,TRBV12-3/TRBV12-4,TRBD1,TGTGCCAGCAGTCTCCAGGGGGCCGAGTCGCCCCAGCATTTT,CASSLQGAESPQHF
.,TRBJ2-2,TRBV25-1,TRBD1,TGTGCCAGCAGTGTTCAGACAGGGCTGGACACCGGGGAGCTGTTTTTT,CASSVQTGLDTGELFF
.,TRBJ2-1,TRBV11-2,TRBD2,TGTGCCAGCAGCAGAGACCATGGAGGGAGGGCAGAGGTCTTC,CASSRDHGGRAEVF
.,TRBJ2-7,TRBV28,TRBD1,TGTGCCAGCAGTTTTCTGGACAGGGCCACCTACGAGCAGTACTTC,CASSFLDRATYEQYF
.,TRBJ2-1,TRBV7-3,TRBD2,TGTGCCAGCAGCACCAGGACTAGCGGGGGGGCGGTTGGAGAGCAGTTCTTC,CASSTRTSGGAVGEQFF
.,TRBJ1-2,TRBV25-1,.,TGTGCCAGCAGTGAAGTAGGAATTCGATATGGCTACACCTTC,CASSEVGIRYGYTF
.,TRBJ2-1,TRBV18,TRBD1,TGTGCCAGCTCACCCAATACAGGGGTCTCCTACAATGAGCAGTTCTTC,CASSPNTGVSYNEQFF